This T cell receptor (beta chain) was obtained from a study of blood T cell repertoires in COVID-19. For the study at large: Sites across the United States, Italy and Spain contributed samples from acute and convalescent COVID-19.

This clone appeared a single time. Original processing notes: Reference gene primer amplification gave estimated nucleated cell counts. Some clones are missing from TCRdb's copy, which holds only in-frame ones; the method was immunoSEQ multiplex PCR. From that table come the V and J calls and clone size; the DNA was used to work out D and trimming. Of roughly 100,000 clones in the sample, roughly 89% are singletons; the top ten hold roughly 5.3%. Looked up from germline, CDR1 is SGHNT and CDR2 is YYREEE (reference sequence). CDR3 size: 14 residues. Trimming removed 4 bases at V and 6 bases at J, with 14 bases between.

The sample consisted of peripheral blood. This chain joins TRBV5-4 and TRBJ2-4, with D perhaps TRBD2 (6 bases). This clonotype was sampled from a human donor in a cohort sampled during active COVID-19. The DNA of the CDR3 is TGTGCCAGCAGCCCAGGCGGGGTCGGAAACATTCAGTACTTC. This sequence encodes CASSPGGVGNIQYF.